Included here is one T cell receptor beta chain sequence, with context. The V gene end was trimmed by 5 bases and the J gene end by 5 bases; junction bases not matched to a gene: 4. The CDR3 has 13 amino acids. Germline assignment: CDR1 SGHNT and CDR2 YENEEA. The data are from a study of shared clonotypes between healthy human individuals. Researchers ran the assay at a deep level. Measured with immunoSEQ multiplex PCR; TCRdb has only the in-frame clones, and not every one. The profile shows 300,000 to 400,000 clones, 70% to 75% of them singletons. This receptor was identified in a man under 40 in good health. Specimen: memory CD4+ T cells sorted from blood. Subset here: CD45RA-negative fraction. The chain combines TRBV11-3 with TRBJ2-3; 7 bases agree with TRBD1. The CDR3 DNA reads as TGTGCCAGCAGCATATCAGGGGGAGATACGCAGTATTTT. Its protein product is CASSISGGDTQYF.